This record looks at one T cell receptor (beta chain) sequence and its context. Amplification targeted TCR beta CDR3 regions from RNA transcripts. The HTBI primer set drove a first-round RT-PCR of the TCR CDR3. TCRdb fed the multiplex PCR reads into MiXCR, producing one record per CDR3 protein. The data show almost 500,000 distinct CDR3 sequences, 20% to 25% seen once. These data come from a study of T cells in Graves' hyperthyroidism and ophthalmopathy. Trimming took 6 bases from V and 5 from J, leaving 14 bases between them. The CDR3 extends over 14 amino acids. Reasons for excluding patients were uncontrolled infection, other autoimmune disease, pregnancy or lactation.

The origin of this receptor is a woman aged 65 to 85 with Graves' ophthalmopathy. The chain links TRBV12-3 or TRBV12-4 to TRBJ2-1, with D unresolved. The specimen was blood. The CDR3, as DNA: TGTGCCAGCAGCCATTGGGCAGTCCACAATGAGCAGTTCTTC. Translated: CASSHWAVHNEQFF.